This entry describes one TCR beta chain. Its target is unknown. The CDR3 length is 10 residues. Germline V gives CDR1 SGHTS, CDR2 YDEGEE. V dropped 1 base and J dropped 7 bases, with 3 bases sitting between them. Produced via immunoSEQ multiplex PCR; TCRdb's table is partial and in-frame only. The sample yields 85,000 to 110,000 clones, 88% seen once. The data are from a study of T cell responses to AZD1222 COVID-19 vaccine. Study observations and caveats: Every sample of the repertoires postdated the peak T cell response.

This clonotype originated in an adult in good health. The chain carries TRBV5-8 and TRBJ2-7, with D hard to call. The sequencing here drew on peripheral blood, taken on day 0 of AZD1222 vaccination. The CDR3 nucleotides are TGTGCCAGCAGCTTGTATGAGCAGTACTTC. This gives the protein CASSLYEQYF.